One sample yielded the 31 T cell receptor beta chains listed below, sequenced in a study of OX40 agonist ivuxolimab in advanced cancers. Clones were read by immunoSEQ multiplex PCR, and TCRdb kept only the in-frame ones, dropping some. The profile covers roughly 84,000 clones, with more than 65% appearing a single time and 3.5% to 6% taken by the ten largest. Sequenced material: CD4+ or CD8+ T cells sorted from blood, taken in a trial of the OX40 agonist ivuxolimab. Source of these receptors: an adult with an advanced solid tumor such as melanoma, head and neck, liver or kidney cancer.

V is TRBV5-1 and J is TRBJ2-6; the D is unclear. The CDR3 runs to 15 residues. Between the trimmed V and J ends, which lost 0 bases and 0 bases, there was a span of 4 bases. CDR1 and CDR2 from the germline V gene are SGHRS and YFSETQ. The CDR3 coding sequence is TGCGCCAGCAGCTTGGGGAGCTCTGGGGCCAACGTCCTGACTTTC. This sequence encodes CASSLGSSGANVLTF.

This chain joins TRBV7-8 and TRBJ2-3; the D gene is possibly TRBD1 (5 bases). The CDR3 covers 16 residues. Looked up from germline, CDR1 is SGHVS and CDR2 is FQNEAQ. V gave up 1 base and J gave up 1 base, with 12 bases separating them. The CDR3 nucleotides read TGTGCCAGCAGCTTAGTGTTGCAGGGTGGCACAGATACGCAGTATTTT. It encodes CASSLVLQGGTDTQYF.

This chain joins TRBV18 and TRBJ2-5; TRBD1 matches at 7 bases. Per germline, CDR1 KGHSH and CDR2 LQKENI. Trimming took 1 base from V and 1 from J; bases not matched to a gene: 3. CDR3 length: 15 residues. CDR3 residues: CASSPRNRGQETQYF. The CDR3 DNA reads as TGTGCCAGCTCACCACGGAACAGGGGCCAAGAGACCCAGTACTTC.

A few counts support this clone. The chain uses TRBV12-5 and TRBJ1-2; no firm D call. V was cut by 5 bases and J by 4 bases, with 8 bases left in between. This CDR3 has 12 residues. Germline V lookup: CDR1 LGHNT, CDR2 FRNRAP. For the CDR3, the DNA is TGTGCTAGTGGTGGTGAATCCTATGGCTACACCTTC. As protein: CASGGESYGYTF.

V is TRBV7-8 and J is TRBJ2-7, with TRBD1 as a possible D gene (6 bases). Looked up from germline, CDR1 is SGHVS and CDR2 is FQNEAQ. The V end was cut by 5 bases, the J end by 11 bases, with 16 bases between. CDR3 size: 12 residues. As DNA, the CDR3 is TGTGCCAGCAGCCAACAGGACAGACCGAAGTACTTC. Its protein is CASSQQDRPKYF.

The V and J genes are TRBV6-5 and TRBJ2-1, with D uncertain. This CDR3 has 11 residues. Germline V gene sequence: CDR1 MNHEY, CDR2 SVGAGI. Trimming shortened V by 7 bases and J by 4 bases, and 5 bases separated the two germline ends. The CDR3 DNA reads TGTGCCAGCAAACAATACAATGAGCAGTTCTTC. This gives the protein CASKQYNEQFF.

CDR3 sequence: CASSNEDSGMLPTDTQYF. In DNA form, the CDR3 reads TGTGCCAGCAGCAATGAAGATTCAGGGATGCTCCCCACAGATACGCAGTATTTT. The V and J genes are TRBV21-1 and TRBJ2-3; the D call TRBD1 from the table was never checked on the DNA. TRBV21-1 is tagged as a pseudogene. The CDR3 has 18 residues.

The chain uses TRBV5-8 and TRBJ1-1; D not resolved. Germline V gene data show CDR1 as SGHTS and CDR2 as YDEGEE. Trimming removed 5 bases at V and 0 bases at J, with 17 bases between. This CDR3 contains 16 residues. In nucleotides, the CDR3 is TGTGCCAGCAGGGCAGTGATTTCGATTATGAACACTGAAGCTTTCTTT. Its translation: CASRAVISIMNTEAFF.

The chain is built from TRBV19 and TRBJ1-6; D not resolved. The ends were cut back, 5 bases at V and 0 bases at J, with 5 bases in the middle. Germline CDR1 reads LNHDA; CDR2 reads SQIVND (reference sequence). CDR3 length equals 14 residues. CDR3 DNA sequence: TGTGCCAGTAGTTCTAGCTCCTATAATTCACCCCTCCACTTT. The encoded protein is CASSSSSYNSPLHF.

This clone was seen a few times. J is TRBJ2-1 and V is TRBV2; D uncertain. Per the germline V gene, CDR1 is SNHLY and CDR2 is FYNNEI. V lost 7 bases and J lost 5, with 15 bases in between. The CDR3 extends over 14 amino acids. DNA for the CDR3: TGTGCCAGCACCCGGCGCCTAACGGACAATGAGCAGTTCTTC. Translating gives CASTRRLTDNEQFF.

V is TRBV18 and J is TRBJ1-1; a possible D gene is TRBD1 (5 bases). In germline, CDR1 is KGHSH, CDR2 LQKENI. Trimming took 3 bases from V and 7 from J, leaving 12 bases between them. CDR3 size: 13 residues. CDR3 in DNA: TGTGCCAGCTCACCGGCAGGGCAGAGTGAAGCTTTCTTT. This codes for CASSPAGQSEAFF.

The J gene is TRBJ1-2, the V gene TRBV5-1; D is undetermined. Germline lookup yields CDR1 SGHRS and CDR2 YFSETQ. The CDR3 extends over 14 amino acids. Trimming shortened V by 0 bases and J by 0 bases, and 6 bases separated the two germline ends. The CDR3 region has the DNA TGCGCCAGCAGCTTGGAGCCAGCTAACTATGGCTACACCTTC. Translation gives CASSLEPANYGYTF.

The chain couples TRBV4-1 to TRBJ1-5; 8 positions match TRBD1. CDR1 is MGHRA, CDR2 YSYEKL, per germline. CDR3 length: 18 amino acids. Trimming took 1 base from V and 7 from J; bases not matched to a gene: 15. CDR3 protein: CASSQGAIKTGGGQPQHF. For the CDR3, the DNA is TGCGCCAGCAGCCAAGGGGCCATTAAAACAGGGGGAGGGCAGCCCCAGCATTTT.

This clone showed up just once. The chain couples TRBV30 to TRBJ1-4; no reliable D call. The CDR3 has 12 residues. CDR1 is GTSNPN and CDR2 is SVGIG in the germline V gene (reference sequence). Between the trimmed V and J ends, which lost 4 bases and 5 bases, there was a span of 8 bases. CDR3 amino acids: CAWKRKNEKLFF. CDR3 nucleotides: TGTGCCTGGAAGCGCAAGAATGAAAAACTGTTTTTT. The complete variable domain, with remaining parts taken from reference TRBV30 and TRBJ1-4, reads SQTIHQWPATLVQPVGSPLSLECTVEGTSNPNLYWYRQAAGRGLQLLFYSVGIGQISSEVPQNLSASRPQDRQFILSSKKLLLSDSGFYLCAWKRKNEKLFFGSGTQLSVL.

The CDR3, as DNA: TGTGCCAGCTCACCAATAAGAGGGGATGAGCAGTTCTTC. It specifies CASSPIRGDEQFF. V and J are TRBV18 and TRBJ2-1, with D perhaps being TRBD1 or TRBD2 (5 bases each). Germline CDR1 is KGHSH and CDR2 is LQKENI. Trimming removed 2 bases from V and 8 bases from J, with 10 bases in between. This CDR3 region has 13 residues.

This clone has a count of ten or more. This rearrangement joins TRBV27 to TRBJ1-6; D is perhaps TRBD1 (5 bases). Germline CDR1 MNHEY, CDR2 SMNVEV (reference sequence). Trimming removed 2 bases from V and 6 bases from J, with 14 bases in between. The CDR3 consists of 16 residues. The CDR3: CASSLPRTWGNSPLHF. The CDR3 bases are TGTGCCAGCAGTTTACCAAGGACATGGGGTAATTCACCCCTCCACTTT.

DNA of the CDR3: TGTGCCACCAGCGGTCAGCGTGTCCCTAACTATGGCTACACCTTC. This encodes CATSGQRVPNYGYTF. The rearrangement uses TRBV15 and TRBJ1-2; D is undetermined. This CDR3 has 15 residues. In germline, CDR1 is LNHNV, CDR2 YYDKDF (reference sequence). Between the trimmed V and J ends, which lost 5 bases and 0 bases, there was a span of 13 bases. Filled out from reference TRBV15 and TRBJ1-2, the complete variable domain reads DAMVIQNPRYQVTQFGKPVTLSCSQTLNHNVMYWYQQKSSQAPKLLFHYYDKDFNNEADTPDNFQSRRPNTSFCFLDIRSPGLGDTAMYLCATSGQRVPNYGYTFGSGTRLTVV.

The CDR3 coding sequence is TGTGCCAGTAGTGCTAGCGGGAGGCCAGATACGCAGTATTTT. Translating it yields CASSASGRPDTQYF. The chain joins TRBV19 to TRBJ2-3, with 11 positions matching TRBD2. The CDR3 consists of 14 residues. After removal of 5 bases from V and 4 bases from J, the junction contained 2 bases not matched to a gene. Per the germline V gene, CDR1 is LNHDA and CDR2 is SQIVND (reference sequence).

The chain employs TRBV7-2 and TRBJ2-1; D tentatively reads TRBD1 or TRBD2 (5 bases each). Trimming took 3 bases from V and 8 from J, leaving 11 bases between them. This CDR3 is built from 13 residues. The germline CDR1 and CDR2 sequences are SGHTA and FQGNSA. CDR3 sequence reads: CASSLARGDEQFF. In DNA, the CDR3 is TGTGCCAGCAGCTTGGCCCGGGGCGATGAGCAGTTCTTC.

The rearrangement links TRBV13 to TRBJ2-2, with D tentatively TRBD1 or TRBD2 (6 bases each). Trimming removed 1 base at V and 8 bases at J, with 14 bases between. Germline CDR1 is PRHDT and CDR2 is FYEKMQ (reference sequence). The CDR3 is 15 residues long. DNA for the CDR3: TGTGCCAGCAGCTTAGTTCGGGGGCTGGCTGGGGAGCTGTTTTTT. It translates to CASSLVRGLAGELFF.

The V call is TRBV7-9, the J call TRBJ2-3; D unclear. V lost 4 bases to trimming and J lost 0 bases, with 8 bases between them. Germline V gene lookup returns CDR1 SEHNR and CDR2 FQNEAQ (reference sequence). The CDR3 is made up of 14 amino acids. CDR3 DNA: TGTGCCAGCAGCTGGACGGACAGCACAGATACGCAGTATTTT. Amino acids: CASSWTDSTDTQYF.

The chain joins TRBV11-2 to TRBJ2-1; the match to TRBD1 covers 8 bases. This CDR3 is 15 amino acids long. Germline V gives CDR1 SGHAT, CDR2 FQNNGV. V lost 1 base, J lost 7 bases, and 6 bases stayed unmatched. The CDR3 DNA reads TGTGCCAGCAGCTTAGCTCAGGGGGCACGAAATGAGCAGTTCTTC. This encodes CASSLAQGARNEQFF.

The chain combines TRBV7-6 with TRBJ2-6; unclear D gene. With 4 bases removed from V and 2 bases from J, the gap between germline ends came to 3 bases. The V gene's germline CDR1 is SGHVS and CDR2 FNYEAQ. The CDR3 is 13 amino acids. In DNA form, the CDR3 reads TGTGCCAGCAGCTCCCCTGGGGCCAACGTCCTGACTTTC. Its translation: CASSSPGANVLTF.

The chain recombines TRBV18 with TRBJ2-7; D perhaps matches TRBD1 (6 bases). CDR3 length: 16 amino acids. Germline loops: CDR1 KGHSH, CDR2 LQKENI. V was pared by 1 base and J by 6 bases, with 19 bases between. The CDR3 DNA follows: TGTGCCAGCTCACCACGACCGCGGCAGGGGTCATGCGAGCAGTACTTC. Translating it yields CASSPRPRQGSCEQYF.

The chain uses TRBV4-1 and TRBJ2-1; TRBD1 matches at 8 bases. Per the germline V gene, CDR1 is MGHRA and CDR2 is YSYEKL. Trimming at V came to 1 base and at J to 12 bases, leaving 14 bases not matched to a gene. The CDR3 contains 16 residues. Here the CDR3 reads CASSQVKAGGELGQFF. CDR3 in DNA: TGCGCCAGCAGCCAAGTGAAAGCAGGGGGCGAGTTGGGGCAGTTCTTC.

This chain links TRBV2 with TRBJ1-2; D not resolved. The germline CDR1 and CDR2 sequences are SNHLY and FYNNEI. There are 15 residues in the CDR3. Trimming left V 1 base short and J 2 bases short, with 11 bases between. The CDR3 DNA sequence: TGTGCCAGCAGTGAAGTGCCTTCTGTCAACTATGGCTACACCTTC. Encoded protein: CASSEVPSVNYGYTF.

This clone was recorded once. The chain employs TRBV5-1 and TRBJ2-5; D is unresolved. The germline gives CDR1 SGHRS, CDR2 YFSETQ. The CDR3 loop spans 15 amino acids. Trimming removed 1 base at V and 1 base at J, with 11 bases between. Here the CDR3 reads CASSLQHPVQETQYF. The CDR3 DNA sequence: TGCGCCAGCAGCTTGCAGCACCCGGTCCAAGAGACCCAGTACTTC.

The gene calls are TRBV18 and TRBJ1-5; TRBD1 agrees at 8 bases. Trimming cost V 3 bases and J 2 bases; bases outside gene matches: 0. CDR3 size: 14 residues. CDR1 and CDR2 from the germline V gene are KGHSH and LQKENI. For the CDR3, the DNA is TGTGCCAGCTCACCGGGACAGGGCAATCAGCCCCAGCATTTT. Its translation: CASSPGQGNQPQHF.

The chain uses TRBV15 and TRBJ2-6; 9 bases are a match to TRBD2. CDR1 and CDR2 from the germline V gene are LNHNV and YYDKDF (reference sequence). V dropped 4 bases and J dropped 1; count of bases not matched to a gene: 8. This CDR3 region has 18 residues. The CDR3 DNA sequence: TGTGCCACCAGCACGATAGCGGGGGAACTATCTGGGGCCAACGTCCTGACTTTC. As protein: CATSTIAGELSGANVLTF. The full variable domain, with the rest looked up from reference TRBV15 and TRBJ2-6, is DAMVIQNPRYQVTQFGKPVTLSCSQTLNHNVMYWYQQKSSQAPKLLFHYYDKDFNNEADTPDNFQSRRPNTSFCFLDIRSPGLGDTAMYLCATSTIAGELSGANVLTFGAGSRLTVL.

The J gene is TRBJ2-4, the V gene TRBV7-2; D may be TRBD2 (5 bases). The length of the CDR3 is 15 residues. Germline CDR1 reads SGHTA; CDR2 reads FQGNSA. V shed 5 bases and J shed 3 bases, with 14 bases lying between them. CDR3 amino acids: CASSRGGVGKNIQYF. In DNA form, the CDR3 reads TGTGCCAGCAGCCGGGGTGGGGTCGGCAAAAACATTCAGTACTTC. Filled out from reference TRBV7-2 and TRBJ2-4, the complete variable domain reads GAGVSQSPSNKVTEKGKDVELRCDPISGHTALYWYRQSLGQGLEFLIYFQGNSAPDKSGLPSDRFSAERTGGSVSTLTIQRTQQEDSAVYLCASSRGGVGKNIQYFGAGTRLSVL.

The V call is TRBV5-1, the J call TRBJ2-5; 9 positions agree with TRBD2. Germline CDR1 reads SGHRS; CDR2 reads YFSETQ. Unmatched junction bases numbered 5, after V lost 0 bases and J lost 5 bases. CDR3 length: 15 residues. CDR3 protein: CASSLETSGSETQYF. The CDR3 nucleotides are TGCGCCAGCAGCTTGGAAACTAGCGGGTCGGAGACCCAGTACTTC.